Each of the 14 T cell receptor beta chains below was sequenced from the same sample in a study of beta chain features in type 1 diabetes. Study conclusions and caveats: All four CD4+ subsets of Type 1 diabetes patients contained TCRB CDR3s that were moderately but significantly shorter.

Antigens for these TCRs are unknown. Sequenced material consisted of expressed TCRB transcripts (all of the isolated RNA was reverse transcribed). This table comes from immunoSEQ multiplex PCR, and its TCRdb copy is limited to in-frame clones, with some not included. The repertoire holds around 310,000 clones, with approximately 15% as singletons. The sequenced sample was naive CD4+ T cells from blood. The source is a woman in her late teens or twenties with type 1 diabetes.

A few counts support this clone. The chain has TRBV2 and TRBJ2-1, with TRBD2 identical over 13 bases. After removal of 7 bases from V and 6 bases from J, the junction contained 9 bases not matched to a gene. CDR3 length equals 16 residues. Germline V gene lookup returns CDR1 SNHLY and CDR2 FYNNEI. In DNA, the CDR3 is TGTGCCAGCATAAGGACGACTAGCGGGAGGAGCAATGAGCAGTTCTTC. Its protein is CASIRTTSGRSNEQFF.

This chain connects TRBV27 to TRBJ1-1; D unresolved. V lost 4 bases, J lost 2 bases, and 8 bases lay in between. In germline, CDR1 is MNHEY, CDR2 SMNVEV (reference sequence). This CDR3 contains 13 residues. CDR3 DNA sequence: TGTGCCAGCAGTTCCTCCACAAACACTGAAGCTTTCTTT. Amino acid sequence: CASSSSTNTEAFF.

The chain couples TRBV29-1 to TRBJ1-5; no clear D gene. V lost 6 bases and J 7 bases, leaving 16 bases between the germline ends. This CDR3 contains 13 residues. Germline CDR1 SQVTM, CDR2 ANQGSEA. CDR3 residues: CSVGSDLRQPQHF. As DNA, the CDR3 is TGCAGCGTCGGATCCGACTTAAGACAGCCCCAGCATTTT.

This rearrangement joins TRBV7-9 to TRBJ1-4; 8 nucleotides match TRBD1. The CDR3 has 15 amino acids. With V trimmed by 5 bases and J by 4 bases, 6 bases remained unmatched. Germline CDR1 reads SEHNR; CDR2 reads FQNEAQ (reference sequence). CDR3 in DNA: TGTGCCAGCAGCCGGTACAGGGGGAGTAATGAAAAACTGTTTTTT. Protein product: CASSRYRGSNEKLFF.

V gene TRBV5-1 combines with J gene TRBJ1-4; TRBD1 matches 7 bases. V dropped 0 bases and J dropped 2; count of bases not matched to a gene: 1. This CDR3 region has 15 residues. Germline V gives CDR1 SGHRS, CDR2 YFSETQ. CDR3 bases: TGCGCCAGCAGCTTGGGGACAGGCACTAATGAAAAACTGTTTTTT. Its protein is CASSLGTGTNEKLFF.

The genes are TRBV7-9 and TRBJ1-1; D remains unclear. Germline V CDR1 and CDR2: SEHNR, FQNEAQ (reference sequence). CDR3 size: 13 residues. V lost 5 bases and J lost 0, with 7 bases in between. CDR3: CASSQQMNTEAFF. CDR3 sequence (DNA): TGTGCCAGCAGCCAACAGATGAACACTGAAGCTTTCTTT.

Concerning this clone: This CDR3 is also generated by other DNA sequences in the sample. The rearrangement uses TRBV7-2 and TRBJ2-5, with D perhaps matching TRBD2 (5 bases). CDR1 and CDR2 from the germline V gene are SGHTA and FQGNSA. With 3 bases removed from V and 5 bases from J, the gap between germline ends came to 10 bases. This CDR3 is built from 13 residues. CDR3: CASSFSAGETQYF. The CDR3 region has the DNA TGTGCCAGCAGCTTTAGCGCCGGGGAGACCCAGTACTTC.

A few counts support this clone. The rearrangement links TRBV2 to TRBJ1-2; no definite D call. This CDR3 is 12 amino acids long. Trimming removed 8 bases from V and 11 bases from J, with 18 bases in between. Germline assignment: CDR1 SNHLY and CDR2 FYNNEI. The CDR3: CASHRIYSAYTF. The CDR3 DNA reads as TGTGCCAGCCACAGAATATACTCGGCATACACCTTC. Based on the CDR3 plus reference TRBV2 and TRBJ1-2, the full variable domain is EPEVTQTPSHQVTQMGQEVILRCVPISNHLYFYWYRQILGQKVEFLVSFYNNEISEKSEIFDDQFSVERPDGSNFTLKIRSTKLEDSAMYFCASHRIYSAYTFGSGTRLTVV.

V usage is TRBV19 and J usage is TRBJ2-1, with 11 bases aligning to TRBD2. The length of the CDR3 is 17 residues. V dropped 3 bases and J dropped 6; count of bases not matched to a gene: 10. Germline-derived CDR1 and CDR2 are LNHDA and SQIVND (reference sequence). In nucleotides, the CDR3 is TGTGCCAGTAGTATCTCAAGCCTCCTAGCGGGAGGCAATGAGCAGTTCTTC. It specifies CASSISSLLAGGNEQFF.

This chain connects TRBV11-1 to TRBJ2-7, with 10 bases fitting TRBD1. This CDR3 contains 17 residues. The V gene end was trimmed by 5 bases and the J gene end by 2 bases; junction bases not matched to a gene: 12. Germline-derived CDR1 and CDR2 are SGHAT and FQDESV (reference sequence). The CDR3 nucleotides are TGTGCCAGCAGCCCCCGGCGGGGACAGGGGCCAGCCTACGAGCAGTACTTC. Translation gives CASSPRRGQGPAYEQYF. The entire variable domain, with the rest obtained from reference TRBV11-1 and TRBJ2-7, is as follows: EAEVAQSPRYKITEKSQAVAFWCDPISGHATLYWYRQILGQGPELLVQFQDESVVDDSQLPKDRFSAERLKGVDSTLKIQPAELGDSAMYLCASSPRRGQGPAYEQYFGPGTRLTVT.

This clone was observed a handful of times. The chain links TRBV27 to TRBJ2-1, with 8 bases that match TRBD2. Germline V gene data show CDR1 as MNHEY and CDR2 as SMNVEV (reference sequence). Germline trimming cut 8 bases from V and 1 base from J; bases unmatched to any gene: 1. This CDR3 spans 13 amino acids. This CDR3 is CASGLASYNEQFF. The CDR3 nucleotides are TGTGCCAGCGGACTAGCATCCTACAATGAGCAGTTCTTC.

This clone was seen only a few times. The CDR3 nucleotides read TGTGCCAGCATTCGGGAGATGGTCAATGAGCAGTTCTTC. Amino acid sequence: CASIREMVNEQFF. V is TRBV2 and J is TRBJ2-1; perhaps TRBD2 as D (6 bases). With 7 bases removed from V and 6 bases from J, the gap between germline ends came to 13 bases. There are 13 residues in the CDR3. In germline, CDR1 is SNHLY, CDR2 FYNNEI. Using reference TRBV2 and TRBJ2-1 for the parts outside the CDR3, the full variable domain is EPEVTQTPSHQVTQMGQEVILRCVPISNHLYFYWYRQILGQKVEFLVSFYNNEISEKSEIFDDQFSVERPDGSNFTLKIRSTKLEDSAMYFCASIREMVNEQFFGPGTRLTVL.

The gene calls are TRBV4-3 and TRBJ2-6, with 8 positions matching TRBD1. Germline loops: CDR1 LGHNA, CDR2 YSLEER. V was pared by 3 bases and J by 0 bases, with 10 bases of the junction left unmatched. CDR3 size: 19 residues. Here the CDR3 reads CASSQIATGDRSGANVLTF. The DNA of the CDR3 is TGCGCCAGCAGCCAGATCGCGACAGGGGACCGCTCTGGGGCCAACGTCCTGACTTTC.

This clone was seen a handful of times. This chain links TRBV7-2 with TRBJ2-1, with 13 bases fitting TRBD2. The CDR3 is 14 residues long. Unmatched junction bases numbered 3, after V lost 6 bases and J lost 7 bases. Germline loops: CDR1 SGHTA, CDR2 FQGNSA. The CDR3 is CASSSLAGGNEQFF. In DNA, the CDR3 is TGTGCCAGCAGTTCACTAGCGGGAGGGAATGAGCAGTTCTTC.